The rows below give T cell receptor beta chains drawn from one sample of a study of blood T cells in healthy people across ages. TCRdb re-called the 5' RACE reads with MiXCR, one entry per CDR3 protein. The table records fewer than 1,000,000 distinct CDR3 sequences, roughly 46% of them present only once. Material for sequencing was blood. The source of these receptors is a man aged 80 or over in good health. Each CDR3 is given with its conserved first and last residue. A D gene is named only where the DNA matches it firmly. Rows give clone size only sometimes, using once, few, many, or a class for an expanded clone.

d_gene: TRBD1; v_gene: TRBV28; abundance: .; j_gene: TRBJ2-4; CDR3aa: CASSFIRDRVKLAKNIQYF; CDR3nt: TGTGCCAGCAGTTTCATCCGGGACAGGGTTAAACTAGCCAAAAACATTCAGTACTTC
d_gene: .; v_gene: TRBV6-5; abundance: .; j_gene: TRBJ2-5; CDR3aa: CASSYSAGRAVYEQYF; CDR3nt: TGTGCCAGCAGTTACTCTGCGGGAAGGGCGGTCTATGAGCAGTACTTC
d_gene: TRBD2; v_gene: TRBV29-1; abundance: medium-sized; j_gene: TRBJ2-7; CDR3aa: CSVASGRASEQYF; CDR3nt: TGCAGCGTTGCTAGCGGGAGGGCCTCCGAGCAGTACTTC
d_gene: .; v_gene: TRBV4-2; abundance: .; j_gene: TRBJ1-6; CDR3aa: CASSQIPAGNSPLHF; CDR3nt: TGTGCCAGCAGCCAGATCCCCGCGGGAAATTCACCCCTCCACTTT
d_gene: .; v_gene: TRBV29-1; abundance: few; j_gene: TRBJ1-1; CDR3aa: CSAGQGENTEAFF; CDR3nt: TGCAGCGCGGGGCAGGGTGAGAACACTGAAGCTTTCTTT
d_gene: TRBD1; v_gene: TRBV12-3/TRBV12-4; abundance: .; j_gene: TRBJ1-2; CDR3aa: CASSTGTGYCTF; CDR3nt: TGTGCCAGCAGTACCGGGACAGGTTATTGCACCTTC
d_gene: .; v_gene: TRBV29-1; abundance: .; j_gene: TRBJ2-4; CDR3aa: CSVRVGYIQYF; CDR3nt: TGCAGCGTTCGGGTGGGTTACATTCAGTACTTC
d_gene: .; v_gene: TRBV6-2/TRBV6-3; abundance: .; j_gene: TRBJ2-4; CDR3aa: CASTRTRQPSNIQYF; CDR3nt: TGTGCCAGCACCCGAACCCGGCAGCCTTCAAACATTCAGTACTTC
d_gene: .; v_gene: TRBV5-1; abundance: .; j_gene: TRBJ1-2; CDR3aa: CASSATRHQEDGYTF; CDR3nt: TGCGCCAGCAGCGCTACGAGACACCAGGAGGATGGCTACACCTTC
d_gene: .; v_gene: TRBV11-1; abundance: few; j_gene: TRBJ2-7; CDR3aa: CASSPDYLGGGEQYF; CDR3nt: TGTGCCAGCAGCCCCGACTACCTCGGAGGTGGCGAGCAGTACTTC
d_gene: .; v_gene: TRBV30; abundance: few; j_gene: TRBJ2-7; CDR3aa: CAWKPAGGSFHEQYF; CDR3nt: TGTGCCTGGAAACCGGCGGGTGGGTCGTTCCACGAGCAGTACTTC
d_gene: TRBD2; v_gene: TRBV10-3; abundance: .; j_gene: TRBJ2-1; CDR3aa: CAILAGAHNEQFF; CDR3nt: TGTGCCATCCTAGCGGGAGCCCACAATGAGCAGTTCTTC
d_gene: .; v_gene: TRBV12-3/TRBV12-4; abundance: many; j_gene: TRBJ2-7; CDR3aa: CASQNQGSSYEQYF; CDR3nt: TGTGCCAGCCAAAATCAGGGGAGCTCCTACGAGCAGTACTTC
d_gene: .; v_gene: TRBV29-1; abundance: .; j_gene: TRBJ2-7; CDR3aa: CSAAGSSYEQYF; CDR3nt: TGCAGCGCCGCAGGGAGCTCCTACGAGCAGTACTTC
d_gene: .; v_gene: TRBV9; abundance: .; j_gene: TRBJ2-2; CDR3aa: CASSVGGGDTGELFF; CDR3nt: TGTGCCAGCAGCGTAGGCGGCGGGGACACCGGGGAGCTGTTTTTT
d_gene: .; v_gene: TRBV21-1; abundance: few; j_gene: TRBJ1-6; CDR3aa: CASHNRGQGHSPLHF; CDR3nt: TGTGCCAGCCACAATCGGGGACAGGGGCATTCACCCCTCCACTTT